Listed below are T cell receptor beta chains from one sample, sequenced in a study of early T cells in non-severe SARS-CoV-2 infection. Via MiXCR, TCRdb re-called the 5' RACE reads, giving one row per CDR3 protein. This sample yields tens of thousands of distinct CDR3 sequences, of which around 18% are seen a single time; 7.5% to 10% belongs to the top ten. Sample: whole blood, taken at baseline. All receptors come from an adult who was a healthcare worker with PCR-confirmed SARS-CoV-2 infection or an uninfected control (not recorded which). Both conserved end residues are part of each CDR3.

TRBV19 CASTLAGDPTDTQYF
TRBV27 CASAYAGEGETQYF
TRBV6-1 CASSEAGGGNTIYF
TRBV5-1 CASSQGLAGASGSDTQYF
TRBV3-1 CASRTSGGSYEQYF
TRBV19 CASSTRDRPSNEQFF
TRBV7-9 CASSLGSSPSTDTQYF
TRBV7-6 CASSLEQGPGIGELFF
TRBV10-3 CATQLQGAGQPQHF
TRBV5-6 CASSPIQGEQFF
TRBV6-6 CASRGADGENSPLHF
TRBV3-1 CASSQLDGEQFF
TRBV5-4 CASGITGAEAFF
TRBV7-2 CASRSGRDSNQPQHF
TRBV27 CTSSLSDRGPDSPLHF
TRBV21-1 CASSRGGQETQYF
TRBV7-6 CASSSRQGLNSPLHF
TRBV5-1 CASSFGGPGNTQYF
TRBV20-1 CSARRTANQPQHF
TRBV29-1 CSVDRTRNYGYTF
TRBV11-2 CASSYGLVQFF
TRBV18 CASQQGADTEAFF
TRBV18 CASSPLLDSGSNEQFF
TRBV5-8 CASSFTRDRVGNEQFF
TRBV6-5 CASSWDRGFEKLFF
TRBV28 CASSSQGLGKVEAFF
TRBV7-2 CASSAGQAKNSPLHF
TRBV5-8 CASSLRALTYEQYF
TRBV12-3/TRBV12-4 CASRGGHYEQYF
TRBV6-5 CASSPTGPGGYTF
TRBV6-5 CASSLRTGRTEAFF
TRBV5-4 CASSLQTDTQYF
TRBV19 CASSIARRDRAFSYEQYF
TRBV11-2 CASSLRQGSTGELFF
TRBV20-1 CSAIRTGSNEKLFF
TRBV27 CASSLSDRGPDSPLHF
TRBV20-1 CSARPTSGRRATDTQYF
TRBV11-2 CASQTGNSGNTIYF
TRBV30 CAWTRQGFTEAFF
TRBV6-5 CASSYGGSRTTGELFF
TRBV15 CATSRPGLPVSGELFF
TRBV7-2 CASSLRASGSTDTQYF
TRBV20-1 CSATGTGVGTQYF
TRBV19 CASSISAGPTGELFF
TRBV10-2 CASSESGYSTEAFF
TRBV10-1 CASSESPGYEQYF
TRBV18 CASSPPIRDRNEKLFF
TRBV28 CASTGSGFRYEQYF
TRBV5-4 CASSRGLMNTEAFF
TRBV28 CASSFLSGTDTQYF
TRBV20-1 CSAYSSTDTQYF
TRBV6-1 CASSEYGGRSTDTQYF
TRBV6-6 CASSYTPTGLAGIRYEQYF